The present TCR beta chain was sequenced within a study of T cells in Graves' hyperthyroidism and ophthalmopathy. The CDR3 runs to 14 residues. V shed 1 base and J shed 5 bases, with 12 bases lying between them. Germline CDR1 reads SGHVS; CDR2 reads FQNEAQ. Researchers amplified the TCR beta CDR3 regions from RNA transcripts. The HTBI primer set was used in a first-round RT-PCR of the TCR CDR3. From the multiplex PCR reads, TCRdb called clonotypes with MiXCR, one entry per CDR3 protein. The sample has 200,000 to 250,000 distinct CDR3 sequences, more than 20% seen once. This clonotype was recorded many times.

The sequenced sample consisted of blood. This sequence joins TRBV7-8 and TRBJ2-7, with no clear D. This clonotype was sampled from a woman aged 40-49 years with Graves' ophthalmopathy. The CDR3 loop reads CASSLGSTKDEQYF. The CDR3 region has the DNA TGTGCCAGCAGCTTAGGGAGCACAAAGGACGAGCAGTACTTC.